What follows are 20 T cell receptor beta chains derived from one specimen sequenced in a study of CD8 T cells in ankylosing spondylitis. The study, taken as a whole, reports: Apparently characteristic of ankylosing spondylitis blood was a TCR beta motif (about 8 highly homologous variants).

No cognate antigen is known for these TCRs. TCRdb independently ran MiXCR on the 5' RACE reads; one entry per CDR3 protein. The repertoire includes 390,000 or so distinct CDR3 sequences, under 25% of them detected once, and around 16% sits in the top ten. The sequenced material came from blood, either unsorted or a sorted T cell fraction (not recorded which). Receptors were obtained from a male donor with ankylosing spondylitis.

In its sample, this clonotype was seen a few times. The CDR3 region is CASSPTSVAGELFF. As DNA, the CDR3 is TGTGCCAGCAGCCCGACGTCGGTGGCCGGGGAGCTGTTTTTT. The chain is built from TRBV7-2 and TRBJ2-2; D call uncertain. V was pared by 5 bases and J by 6 bases, with 13 bases between. This CDR3 spans 14 amino acids. Germline assignment: CDR1 SGHTA and CDR2 FQGNSA.

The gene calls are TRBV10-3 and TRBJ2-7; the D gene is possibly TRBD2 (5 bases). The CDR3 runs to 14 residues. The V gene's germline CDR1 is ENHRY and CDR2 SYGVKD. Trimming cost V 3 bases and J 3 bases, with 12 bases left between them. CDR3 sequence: CAISDRGASYEQYF. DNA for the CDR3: TGTGCCATCAGTGACCGGGGAGCTAGCTACGAGCAGTACTTC.

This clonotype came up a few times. In DNA form, the CDR3 reads TGCAGTGCTGCTCGGGGGGGCGGGGAGCTGTTTTTT. Protein: CSAARGGGELFF. The chain carries TRBV20-1 and TRBJ2-2, with TRBD2 matching over 8 bases. This CDR3 has 12 residues. V lost 5 bases to trimming and J lost 7 bases; unmatched junction nucleotides: 3. The germline V gene has CDR1 DFQATT and CDR2 SNEGSKA (reference sequence).

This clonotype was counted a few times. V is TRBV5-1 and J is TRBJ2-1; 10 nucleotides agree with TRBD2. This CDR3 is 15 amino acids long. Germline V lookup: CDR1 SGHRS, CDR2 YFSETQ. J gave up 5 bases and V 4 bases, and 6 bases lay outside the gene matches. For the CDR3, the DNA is TGCGCCAGCAGCGGTAGCGGGAGGCAGAACAATGAGCAGTTCTTC. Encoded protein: CASSGSGRQNNEQFF.

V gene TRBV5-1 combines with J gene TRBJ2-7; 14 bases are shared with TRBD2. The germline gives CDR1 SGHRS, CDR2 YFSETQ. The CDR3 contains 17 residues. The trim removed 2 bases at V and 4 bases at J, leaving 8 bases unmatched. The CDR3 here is CASSLLTGTSGRYEQYF. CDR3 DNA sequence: TGCGCCAGCAGCTTACTTACCGGGACTAGCGGGAGATACGAGCAGTACTTC. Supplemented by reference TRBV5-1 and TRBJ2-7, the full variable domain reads KAGVTQTPRYLIKTRGQQVTLSCSPISGHRSVSWYQQTPGQGLQFLFEYFSETQRNKGNFPGRFSGRQFSNSRSEMNVSTLELGDSALYLCASSLLTGTSGRYEQYFGPGTRLTVT.

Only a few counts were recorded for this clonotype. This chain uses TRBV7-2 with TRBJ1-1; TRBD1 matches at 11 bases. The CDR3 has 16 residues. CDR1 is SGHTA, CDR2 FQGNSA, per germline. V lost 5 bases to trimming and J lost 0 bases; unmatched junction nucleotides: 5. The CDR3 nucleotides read TGTGCCAGCAGCCTAACGGGACAGGGGGTGAACACTGAAGCTTTCTTT. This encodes CASSLTGQGVNTEAFF.

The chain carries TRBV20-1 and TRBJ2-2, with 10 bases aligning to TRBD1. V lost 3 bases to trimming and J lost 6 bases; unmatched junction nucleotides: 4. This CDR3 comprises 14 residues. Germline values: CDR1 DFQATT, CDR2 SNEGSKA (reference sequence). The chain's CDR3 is CSASPGQGAGELFF. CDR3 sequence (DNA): TGCAGTGCTAGCCCAGGACAGGGGGCCGGGGAGCTGTTTTTT.

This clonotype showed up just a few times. CDR3 region: CSARSPGDEETQYF. Written as DNA, the CDR3 is TGCAGTGCTAGATCCCCAGGGGATGAGGAGACCCAGTACTTC. J is TRBJ2-5 and V is TRBV20-1, with a tentative D call TRBD1 (6 bases). This CDR3 is 14 amino acids long. V was cut by 2 bases and J by 5 bases, with 15 bases left in between. Germline V gives CDR1 DFQATT, CDR2 SNEGSKA (reference sequence).

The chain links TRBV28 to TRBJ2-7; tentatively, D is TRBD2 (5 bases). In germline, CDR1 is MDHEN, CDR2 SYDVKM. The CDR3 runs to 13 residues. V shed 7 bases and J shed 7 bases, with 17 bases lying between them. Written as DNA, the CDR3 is TGTGCCAGCACTTACGGGATGGCGAGGGAGCAGTACTTC. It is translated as CASTYGMAREQYF.

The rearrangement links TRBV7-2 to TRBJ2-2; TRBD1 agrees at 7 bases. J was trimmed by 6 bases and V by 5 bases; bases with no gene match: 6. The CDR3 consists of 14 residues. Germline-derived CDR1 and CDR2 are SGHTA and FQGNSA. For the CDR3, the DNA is TGTGCCAGCAGCCAACTAACAGGGGCCGGGGAGCTGTTTTTT. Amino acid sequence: CASSQLTGAGELFF.

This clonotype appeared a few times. The CDR3 DNA reads TGTGCCAGCAGCCAAGATATCAAGACAGGGGCTGGCTACACCTTC. Translated: CASSQDIKTGAGYTF. This sequence joins TRBV3-1 and TRBJ1-2, with TRBD1 matching 8 bases. The CDR3 extends over 15 amino acids. V shed 0 bases and J 7 bases; nucleotides not matched to a gene: 7. The germline V gene has CDR1 LGHDT and CDR2 YNNKEL (reference sequence).

The CDR3 region has the DNA TGCAGTGCTAGTGGACAGGGGGCGAGGGTAGATACGCAGTATTTT. Translation gives CSASGQGARVDTQYF. The V and J genes are TRBV20-1 and TRBJ2-3, with TRBD1 matching over 11 bases. The CDR3 loop spans 15 amino acids. Germline values: CDR1 DFQATT, CDR2 SNEGSKA (reference sequence). V shed 3 bases, J shed 5 bases, and the junction held 7 bases outside the gene matches.

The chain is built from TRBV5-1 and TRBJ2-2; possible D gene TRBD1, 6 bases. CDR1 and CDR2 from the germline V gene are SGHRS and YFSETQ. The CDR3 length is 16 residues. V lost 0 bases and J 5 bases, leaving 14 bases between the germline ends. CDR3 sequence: CASSLVWDKGTGELFF. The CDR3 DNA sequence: TGCGCCAGCAGCTTGGTCTGGGACAAGGGAACCGGGGAGCTGTTTTTT.

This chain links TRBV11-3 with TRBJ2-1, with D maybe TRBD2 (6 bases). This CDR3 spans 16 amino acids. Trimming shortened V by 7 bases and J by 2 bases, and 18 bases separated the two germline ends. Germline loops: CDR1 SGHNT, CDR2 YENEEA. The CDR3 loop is CASTLSSVLTYNEQFF. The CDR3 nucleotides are TGTGCCAGCACCCTATCTAGCGTCCTCACCTACAATGAGCAGTTCTTC.

The CDR3 bases are TGCGCCAGCAGCCACGACGACGGGACAGGGGGTGGAGAGCAGTACTTC. As protein: CASSHDDGTGGGEQYF. The chain carries TRBV4-1 and TRBJ2-7; TRBD1 matches 11 bases. The germline V gene encodes CDR1 MGHRA and CDR2 YSYEKL. The CDR3 runs to 16 residues. J lost 7 bases, V lost 3 bases, and 11 bases had no gene match.

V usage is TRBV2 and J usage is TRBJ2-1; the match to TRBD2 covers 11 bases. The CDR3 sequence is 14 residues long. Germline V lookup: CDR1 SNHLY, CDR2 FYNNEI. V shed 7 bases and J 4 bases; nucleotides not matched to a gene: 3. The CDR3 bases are TGTGCCAGCATGAGACTAGCGGGATACAATGAGCAGTTCTTC. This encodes CASMRLAGYNEQFF.

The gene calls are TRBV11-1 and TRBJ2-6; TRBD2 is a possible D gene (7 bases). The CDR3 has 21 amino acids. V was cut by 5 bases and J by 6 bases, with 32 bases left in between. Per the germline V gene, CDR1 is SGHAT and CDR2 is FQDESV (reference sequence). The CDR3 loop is CASSTKRGALTPYLAANVLTF. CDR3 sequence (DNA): TGTGCCAGCAGCACGAAACGGGGGGCGTTGACCCCATATCTTGCGGCCAACGTCCTGACTTTC.

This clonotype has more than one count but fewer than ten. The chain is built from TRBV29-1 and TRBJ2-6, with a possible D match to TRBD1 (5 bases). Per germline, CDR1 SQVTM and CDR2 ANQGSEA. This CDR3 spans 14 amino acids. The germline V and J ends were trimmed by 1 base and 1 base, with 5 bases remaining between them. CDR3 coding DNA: TGCAGCGTTGAAGCAGGGTCTGGGGCCAACGTCCTGACTTTC. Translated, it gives CSVEAGSGANVLTF. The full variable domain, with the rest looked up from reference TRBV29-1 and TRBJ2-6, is SAVISQKPSRDICQRGTSLTIQCQVDSQVTMMFWYRQQPGQSLTLIATANQGSEATYESGFVIDKFPISRPNLTFSTLTVSNMSPEDSSIYLCSVEAGSGANVLTFGAGSRLTVL.

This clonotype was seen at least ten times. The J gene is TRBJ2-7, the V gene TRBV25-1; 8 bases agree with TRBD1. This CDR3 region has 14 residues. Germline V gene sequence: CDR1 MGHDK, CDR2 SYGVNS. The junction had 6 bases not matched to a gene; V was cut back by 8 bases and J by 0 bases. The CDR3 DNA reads TGTGCCAGCGCGCCGGACAGGGACTCCTACGAGCAGTACTTC. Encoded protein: CASAPDRDSYEQYF.

The CDR3 DNA reads as TGTGCCAGCAGAGGGGTAGCGGGGGTGGTTGAGCAGTTCTTC. It codes for CASRGVAGVVEQFF. V usage is TRBV28 and J usage is TRBJ2-1; 9 nucleotides line up with TRBD2. The CDR3 sequence is 14 residues long. Germline V gene data show CDR1 as MDHEN and CDR2 as SYDVKM. V lost 6 bases to trimming and J lost 9 bases; unmatched junction nucleotides: 9.